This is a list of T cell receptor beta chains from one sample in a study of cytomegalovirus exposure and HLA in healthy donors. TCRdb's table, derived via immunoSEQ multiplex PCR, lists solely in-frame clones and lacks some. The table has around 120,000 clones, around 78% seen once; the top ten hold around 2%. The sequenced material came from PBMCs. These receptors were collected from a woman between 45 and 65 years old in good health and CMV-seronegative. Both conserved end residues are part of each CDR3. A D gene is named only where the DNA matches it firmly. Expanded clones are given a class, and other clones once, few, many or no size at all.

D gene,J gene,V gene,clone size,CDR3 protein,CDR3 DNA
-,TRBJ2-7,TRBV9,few,CASSVDMGALYEQYF,TGTGCCAGCAGCGTAGATATGGGCGCTCTCTACGAGCAGTACTTC
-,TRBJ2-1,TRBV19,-,CASSPGTFNNEQFF,TGTGCCAGTAGTCCAGGGACATTTAATAATGAGCAGTTCTTC
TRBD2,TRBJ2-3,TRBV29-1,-,CSVETSGSTDTQYF,TGCAGCGTGGAGACTAGCGGGAGCACAGATACGCAGTATTTT
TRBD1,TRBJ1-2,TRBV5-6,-,CASSLERGQNGYPF,TGTGCCAGCAGCTTGGAAAGGGGGCAAAATGGCTACCCCTTC
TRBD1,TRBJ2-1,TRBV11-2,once,CASSARDRVVNEQFF,TGTGCCAGCAGCGCCCGGGACAGGGTCGTCAATGAGCAGTTCTTC
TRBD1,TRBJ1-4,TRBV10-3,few,CASRRGQGAAATNEKLFF,TGTGCCAGCAGGCGCGGACAGGGGGCGGCTGCAACTAATGAAAAACTGTTTTTT
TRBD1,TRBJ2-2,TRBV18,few,CASSAGTANTGELFF,TGTGCCAGCTCAGCCGGGACAGCGAACACCGGGGAGCTGTTTTTT
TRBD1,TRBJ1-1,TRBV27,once,CASSLTTGENTEAFF,TGTGCCAGCAGTTTAACGACAGGGGAGAACACTGAAGCTTTCTTT
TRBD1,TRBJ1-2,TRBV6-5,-,CASSYTGGGKYGYTF,TGTGCCAGCAGTTACACAGGGGGAGGAAAGTATGGCTACACCTTC
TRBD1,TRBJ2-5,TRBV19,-,CASSAGTGGTETQYF,TGTGCCAGTAGTGCCGGGACAGGGGGCACGGAGACCCAGTACTTC
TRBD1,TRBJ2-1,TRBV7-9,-,CASSLGGQPKVF,TGTGCCAGCAGCTTAGGGGGACAGCCTAAGGTCTTC
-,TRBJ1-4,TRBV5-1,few,CASSFSGGRDEKLFF,TGCGCCAGCAGCTTCTCCGGGGGTAGAGATGAAAAACTGTTTTTT
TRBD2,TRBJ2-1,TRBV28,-,CASSLRALANEQFF,TGTGCCAGCAGTTTAAGGGCACTAGCGAATGAGCAGTTCTTC
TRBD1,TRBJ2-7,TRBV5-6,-,CASSSDRGAGEQYF,TGTGCCAGCAGCTCAGACAGGGGGGCGGGCGAGCAGTACTTC
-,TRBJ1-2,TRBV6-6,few,CASSYSDTAAGYGYTF,TGTGCCAGCAGTTACTCAGACACCGCGGCGGGATATGGCTACACCTTC
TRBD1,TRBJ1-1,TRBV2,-,CASSTDRATEAFF,TGTGCCAGCAGCACGGACAGGGCCACTGAAGCTTTCTTT
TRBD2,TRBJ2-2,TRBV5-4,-,CASSAGTSGREGELFF,TGTGCCAGCAGCGCCGGGACTAGCGGGAGGGAGGGGGAGCTGTTTTTT
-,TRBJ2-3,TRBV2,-,CASSRDPGSTGDTQYF,TGTGCCAGCAGCCGAGATCCGGGTTCAACGGGAGATACGCAGTATTTT
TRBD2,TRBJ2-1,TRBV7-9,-,CASSLVLREGPYNEQFF,TGTGCCAGCAGCTTAGTCTTGCGGGAGGGCCCTTACAATGAGCAGTTCTTC
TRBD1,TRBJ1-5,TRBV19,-,CASGGQGAPIGQPQHF,TGTGCCAGTGGTGGCCAGGGGGCGCCAATAGGTCAGCCCCAGCATTTT
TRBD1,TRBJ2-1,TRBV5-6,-,CASSEDRGFYNEQFF,TGTGCCAGCAGCGAGGACAGGGGCTTCTACAATGAGCAGTTCTTC
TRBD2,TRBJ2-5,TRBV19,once,CASSRWTSQETQYF,TGTGCCAGTAGTAGATGGACTAGCCAAGAGACCCAGTACTTC
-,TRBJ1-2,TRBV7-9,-,CASSSLGSYGYTF,TGTGCCAGCAGCTCCCTAGGGAGCTATGGCTACACCTTC
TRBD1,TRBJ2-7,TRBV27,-,CASSSFTGGKQYF,TGTGCCAGCAGTTCCTTCACAGGGGGGAAGCAGTACTTC
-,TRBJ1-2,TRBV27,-,CASSLYRSQGMGGYTF,TGTGCCAGCAGTTTATACCGTTCCCAGGGTATGGGGGGCTACACCTTC
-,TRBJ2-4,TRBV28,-,CASSLVAELAKNIQYF,TGTGCCAGCAGTTTAGTGGCCGAATTAGCCAAAAACATTCAGTACTTC
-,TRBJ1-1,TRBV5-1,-,CASSLEGAGEVNTEAFF,TGCGCCAGCAGCTTGGAAGGGGCAGGGGAAGTGAACACTGAAGCTTTCTTT
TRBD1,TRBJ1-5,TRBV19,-,CASSMPRGSGNQPQNF,TGTGCCAGTAGTATGCCCAGGGGGTCAGGCAATCAGCCCCAGAATTTT